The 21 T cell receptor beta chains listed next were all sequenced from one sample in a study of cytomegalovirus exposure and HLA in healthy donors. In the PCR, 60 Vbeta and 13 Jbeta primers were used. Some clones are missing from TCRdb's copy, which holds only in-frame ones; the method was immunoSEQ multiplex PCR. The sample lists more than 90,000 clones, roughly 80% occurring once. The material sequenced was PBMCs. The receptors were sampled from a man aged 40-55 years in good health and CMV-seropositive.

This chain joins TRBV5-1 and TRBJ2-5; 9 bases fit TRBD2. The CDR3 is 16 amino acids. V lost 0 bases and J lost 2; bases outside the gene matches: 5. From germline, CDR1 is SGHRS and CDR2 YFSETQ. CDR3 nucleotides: TGCGCCAGCAGCTTGGCCGTTAGCGGGGGTCAAGAGACCCAGTACTTC. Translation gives CASSLAVSGGQETQYF.

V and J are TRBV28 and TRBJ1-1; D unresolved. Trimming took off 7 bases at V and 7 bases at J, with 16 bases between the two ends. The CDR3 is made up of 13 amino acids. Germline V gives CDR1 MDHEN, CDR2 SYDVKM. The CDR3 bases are TGTGCCAGCAAAGCGGCATCAGCAGGTGAAGCTTTCTTT. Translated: CASKAASAGEAFF.

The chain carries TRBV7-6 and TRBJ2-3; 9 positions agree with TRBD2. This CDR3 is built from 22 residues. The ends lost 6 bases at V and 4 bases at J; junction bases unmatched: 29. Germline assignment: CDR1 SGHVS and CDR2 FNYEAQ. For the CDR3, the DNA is TGTGCCAGCAGTAAACCCGGGTCCGAGACTAGCGGTTTTGTAGAGTACGCAGATACGCAGTATTTT. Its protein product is CASSKPGSETSGFVEYADTQYF.

CDR3 DNA sequence: TGTGCCAGCAGCGGAGGTCAGGGGGCGCTCGGCGGGGAGCTGTTTTTT. Its translation is CASSGGQGALGGELFF. The gene calls are TRBV9 and TRBJ2-2, with 8 positions matching TRBD1. V gave up 3 bases and J gave up 7 bases; unmatched junction bases: 11. Germline values: CDR1 SGDLS, CDR2 YYNGEE. The CDR3 spans 16 residues.

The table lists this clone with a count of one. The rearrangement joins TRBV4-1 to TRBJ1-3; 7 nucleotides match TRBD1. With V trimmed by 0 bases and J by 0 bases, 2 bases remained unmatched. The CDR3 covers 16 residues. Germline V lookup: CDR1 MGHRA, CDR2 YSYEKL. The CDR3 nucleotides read TGCGCCAGCAGCCAAGATCCAGGGGGCTCTGGAAACACCATATATTTT. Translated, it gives CASSQDPGGSGNTIYF.

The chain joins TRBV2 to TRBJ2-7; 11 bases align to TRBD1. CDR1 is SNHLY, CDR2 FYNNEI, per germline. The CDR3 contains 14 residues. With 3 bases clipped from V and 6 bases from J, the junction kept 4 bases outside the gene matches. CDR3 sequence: CASSDRTGGGEQYF. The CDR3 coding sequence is TGTGCCAGCAGTGACAGGACAGGGGGCGGCGAGCAGTACTTC.

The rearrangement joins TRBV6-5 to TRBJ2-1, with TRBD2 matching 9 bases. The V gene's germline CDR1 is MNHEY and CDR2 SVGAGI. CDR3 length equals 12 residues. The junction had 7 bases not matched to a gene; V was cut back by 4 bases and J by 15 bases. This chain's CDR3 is CASSSASGALFF. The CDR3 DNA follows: TGTGCCAGCAGTTCTGCTAGCGGGGCACTGTTCTTC.

The CDR3 spells CASSYGLAVSTDTQYF. The CDR3 bases are TGTGCCAGCAGCTATGGACTAGCCGTTAGCACAGATACGCAGTATTTT. This chain uses TRBV5-4 with TRBJ2-3; 8 bases align to TRBD2. The germline gives CDR1 SGHNT, CDR2 YYREEE (reference sequence). The CDR3 extends over 16 amino acids. V trimming: 3 bases; J trimming: 0 bases; junction bases outside the gene matches: 6. The full variable domain, with the rest looked up from reference TRBV5-4 and TRBJ2-3, is ETGVTQSPTHLIKTRGQQVTLRCSSQSGHNTVSWYQQALGQGPQFIFQYYREEENGRGNFPPRFSGLQFPNYSSELNVNALELDDSALYLCASSYGLAVSTDTQYFGPGTRLTVL.

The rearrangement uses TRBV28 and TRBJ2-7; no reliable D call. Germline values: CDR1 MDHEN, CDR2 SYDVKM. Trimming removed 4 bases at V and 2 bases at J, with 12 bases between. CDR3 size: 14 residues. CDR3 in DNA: TGTGCCAGCAGTTCAGGTGACCTTCCCTACGAGCAGTACTTC. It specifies CASSSGDLPYEQYF.

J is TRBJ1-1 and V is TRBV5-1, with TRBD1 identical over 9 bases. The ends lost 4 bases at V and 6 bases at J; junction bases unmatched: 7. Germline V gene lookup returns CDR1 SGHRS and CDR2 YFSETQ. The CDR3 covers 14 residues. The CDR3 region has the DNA TGCGCCAGCAGCCCGACACAGGGGGCGGCTGAAGCTTTCTTT. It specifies CASSPTQGAAEAFF.

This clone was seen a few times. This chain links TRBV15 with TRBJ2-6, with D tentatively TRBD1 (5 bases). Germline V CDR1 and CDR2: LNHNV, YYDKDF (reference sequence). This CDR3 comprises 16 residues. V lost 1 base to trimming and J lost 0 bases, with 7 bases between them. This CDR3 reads CATSRVTGSGANVLTF. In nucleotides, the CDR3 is TGTGCCACCAGCAGAGTCACAGGCTCTGGGGCCAACGTCCTGACTTTC.

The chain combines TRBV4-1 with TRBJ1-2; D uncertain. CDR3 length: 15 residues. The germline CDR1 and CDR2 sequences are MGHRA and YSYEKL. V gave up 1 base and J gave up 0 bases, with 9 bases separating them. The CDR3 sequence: CASSQVVSANYGYTF. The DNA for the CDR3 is TGCGCCAGCAGCCAAGTCGTGTCAGCTAACTATGGCTACACCTTC.

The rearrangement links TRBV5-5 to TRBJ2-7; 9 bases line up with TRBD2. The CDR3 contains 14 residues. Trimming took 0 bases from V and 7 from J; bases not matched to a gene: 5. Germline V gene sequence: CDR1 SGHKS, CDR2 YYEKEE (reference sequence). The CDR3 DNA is TGTGCCAGCAGCTTGGGGAGCGGGAGGAGTGAGCAGTACTTC. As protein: CASSLGSGRSEQYF. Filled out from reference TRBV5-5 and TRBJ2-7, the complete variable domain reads DAGVTQSPTHLIKTRGQQVTLRCSPISGHKSVSWYQQVLGQGPQFIFQYYEKEERGRGNFPDRFSARQFPNYSSELNVNALLLGDSALYLCASSLGSGRSEQYFGPGTRLTVT.

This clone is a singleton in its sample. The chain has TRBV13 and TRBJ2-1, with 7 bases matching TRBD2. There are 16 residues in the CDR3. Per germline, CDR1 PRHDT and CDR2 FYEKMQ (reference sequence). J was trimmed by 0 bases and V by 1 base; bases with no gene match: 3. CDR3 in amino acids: CASSLDREVSYNEQFF. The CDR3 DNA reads TGTGCCAGCAGCTTAGATCGGGAGGTCTCCTACAATGAGCAGTTCTTC.

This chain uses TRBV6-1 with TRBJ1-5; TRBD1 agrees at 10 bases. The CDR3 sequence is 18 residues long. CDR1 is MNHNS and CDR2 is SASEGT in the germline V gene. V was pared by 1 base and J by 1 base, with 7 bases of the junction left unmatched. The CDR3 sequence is CASSEGQGASKSNQPQHF. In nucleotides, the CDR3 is TGTGCCAGCAGTGAAGGACAGGGGGCGTCGAAGAGCAATCAGCCCCAGCATTTT.

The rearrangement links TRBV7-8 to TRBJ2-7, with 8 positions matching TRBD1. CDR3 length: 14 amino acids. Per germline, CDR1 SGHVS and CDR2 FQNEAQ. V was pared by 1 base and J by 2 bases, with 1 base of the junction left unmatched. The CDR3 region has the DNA TGTGCCAGCAGCTTAGGGACAGGGACCTACGAGCAGTACTTC. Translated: CASSLGTGTYEQYF.

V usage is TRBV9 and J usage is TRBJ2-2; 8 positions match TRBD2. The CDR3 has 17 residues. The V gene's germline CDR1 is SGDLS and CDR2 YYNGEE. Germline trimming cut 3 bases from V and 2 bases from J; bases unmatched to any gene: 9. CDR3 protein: CASSEGAGALNTGELFF. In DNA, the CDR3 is TGTGCCAGCAGCGAGGGAGCGGGGGCCCTAAACACCGGGGAGCTGTTTTTT.

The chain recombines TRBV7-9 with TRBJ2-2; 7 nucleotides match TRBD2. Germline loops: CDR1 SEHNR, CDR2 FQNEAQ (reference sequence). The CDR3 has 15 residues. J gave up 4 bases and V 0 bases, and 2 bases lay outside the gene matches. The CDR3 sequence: CASSLAGGRTGELFF. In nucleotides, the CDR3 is TGTGCCAGCAGCTTAGCGGGAGGGCGCACCGGGGAGCTGTTTTTT.

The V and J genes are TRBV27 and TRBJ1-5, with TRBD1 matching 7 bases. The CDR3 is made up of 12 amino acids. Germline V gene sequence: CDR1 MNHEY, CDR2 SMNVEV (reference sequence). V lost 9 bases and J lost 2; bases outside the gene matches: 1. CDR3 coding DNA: TGTGCCAGTGGACAGGGCAATCAGCCCCAGCATTTT. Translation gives CASGQGNQPQHF.

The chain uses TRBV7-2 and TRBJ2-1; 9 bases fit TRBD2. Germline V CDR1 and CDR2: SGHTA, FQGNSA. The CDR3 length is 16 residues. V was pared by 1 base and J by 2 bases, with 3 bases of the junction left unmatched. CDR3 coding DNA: TGTGCCAGCAGCTTAGGGGCTAGCGGGACCTACAATGAGCAGTTCTTC. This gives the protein CASSLGASGTYNEQFF.

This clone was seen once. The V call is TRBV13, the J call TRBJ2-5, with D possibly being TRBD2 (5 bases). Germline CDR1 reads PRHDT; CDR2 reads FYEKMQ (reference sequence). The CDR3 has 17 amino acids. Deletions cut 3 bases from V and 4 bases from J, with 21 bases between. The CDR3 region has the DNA TGTGCCAGCAGCTTCGCGACCCGACTATCGGTTTCAGAGACCCAGTACTTC. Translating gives CASSFATRLSVSETQYF.